The 30 T cell receptor beta chains presented below share a single source sample, sequenced in a study of blood T cell repertoires in COVID-19. The data were produced by immunoSEQ multiplex PCR, yet TCRdb's version contains in-frame clones alone and is incomplete. The data hold tens of thousands of clones, with 70% to 90% observed a single time. Sample: peripheral blood. These receptors all stem from a human donor in a cohort sampled during active COVID-19.

This CDR3 reads CASSLGQGSAEAFF. In DNA, the CDR3 is TGTGCCAGCAGCTTGGGACAGGGATCCGCCGAAGCTTTCTTT. The V and J genes are TRBV7-9 and TRBJ1-1, with 9 bases identical to TRBD1. Germline trimming cut 3 bases from V and 8 bases from J; bases unmatched to any gene: 7. The CDR3 spans 14 residues. Germline values: CDR1 SEHNR, CDR2 FQNEAQ (reference sequence).

The chain recombines TRBV28 with TRBJ1-6, with a possible D match to TRBD1 (5 bases). The V gene's germline CDR1 is MDHEN and CDR2 SYDVKM. CDR3 length: 19 residues. V lost 1 base and J 4 bases, leaving 20 bases between the germline ends. Here the CDR3 reads CASSLSYYPTGGYNSPLHF. DNA of the CDR3: TGTGCCAGCAGTTTATCCTATTACCCCACCGGGGGATATAATTCACCCCTCCACTTT.

This sequence joins TRBV10-3 and TRBJ1-6, with D unclear. Deletions cut 6 bases from V and 0 bases from J, with 9 bases between. Germline CDR1 ENHRY, CDR2 SYGVKD. CDR3 size: 15 residues. In DNA form, the CDR3 reads TGTGCCATCAGCGCCGAGAGCTCCTATAATTCACCCCTCCACTTT. Protein sequence: CAISAESSYNSPLHF.

This clone was observed once. The V gene is TRBV28, the J gene TRBJ2-1; 12 bases are a match to TRBD2. The CDR3 consists of 18 residues. The germline V gene has CDR1 MDHEN and CDR2 SYDVKM. J lost 7 bases, V lost 4 bases, and 14 bases had no gene match. Here the CDR3 reads CASSSPLTSGGRWNEQFF. The CDR3 nucleotides are TGTGCCAGCAGTTCCCCCTTGACTAGCGGGGGCCGTTGGAATGAGCAGTTCTTC.

This sequence joins TRBV18 and TRBJ2-6; D perhaps matches TRBD1 (6 bases). This CDR3 spans 17 amino acids. Germline V gene data show CDR1 as KGHSH and CDR2 as LQKENI. V was clipped by 6 bases and J by 0 bases, with 15 bases between them. CDR3 DNA: TGTGCCAGCTCCCAGACAGGTATAAGCTCTGGGGCCAACGTCCTGACTTTC. This gives the protein CASSQTGISSGANVLTF.

The chain recombines TRBV9 with TRBJ2-1, with D tentatively TRBD1 (5 bases). Germline V lookup: CDR1 SGDLS, CDR2 YYNGEE. The CDR3 loop spans 14 amino acids. The V gene lost 0 bases and the J gene lost 5 bases, with 9 bases spanning the gap. CDR3 sequence: CASSVVQGDNEQFF. CDR3 DNA sequence: TGTGCCAGCAGCGTAGTTCAGGGCGACAATGAGCAGTTCTTC.

This clone is a singleton in its sample. The genes are TRBV19 and TRBJ1-6; 9 bases are a match to TRBD1. V lost 5 bases, J lost 7 bases, and 6 bases stayed unmatched. The length of the CDR3 is 15 residues. Per germline, CDR1 LNHDA and CDR2 SQIVND (reference sequence). CDR3 region: CASSGSGTGNSPLHF. The CDR3, as DNA: TGTGCCAGTAGTGGCTCCGGGACAGGGAATTCACCCCTCCACTTT. The full variable domain, with the rest looked up from reference TRBV19 and TRBJ1-6, is DGGITQSPKYLFRKEGQNVTLSCEQNLNHDAMYWYRQDPGQGLRLIYYSQIVNDFQKGDIAEGYSVSREKKESFPLTVTSAQKNPTAFYLCASSGSGTGNSPLHFGNGTRLTVT.

This chain uses TRBV15 with TRBJ1-1; tentatively, D is TRBD1 (5 bases). CDR1 LNHNV and CDR2 YYDKDF come from the germline V gene (reference sequence). V lost 5 bases to trimming and J lost 1 base, with 8 bases between them. CDR3 length: 13 residues. CDR3 DNA: TGTGCCACCAGCCTGACAGCGAACACTGAAGCTTTCTTT. Protein: CATSLTANTEAFF.

The V and J genes are TRBV5-4 and TRBJ2-7; TRBD1 aligns across 7 bases. The CDR3 totals 13 residues. V was pared by 0 bases and J by 5 bases, with 2 bases of the junction left unmatched. Looked up from germline, CDR1 is SGHNT and CDR2 is YYREEE (reference sequence). The CDR3 DNA follows: TGTGCCAGCAGCTTGGAACAGGGGAACGAGCAGTACTTC. Residues: CASSLEQGNEQYF. Together with reference TRBV5-4 and TRBJ2-7, the CDR3 gives the full variable domain: ETGVTQSPTHLIKTRGQQVTLRCSSQSGHNTVSWYQQALGQGPQFIFQYYREEENGRGNFPPRFSGLQFPNYSSELNVNALELDDSALYLCASSLEQGNEQYFGPGTRLTVT.

This clone was seen just once. The chain has TRBV27 and TRBJ2-3; D might be TRBD1 (6 bases). Germline-derived CDR1 and CDR2 are MNHEY and SMNVEV (reference sequence). This CDR3 contains 13 residues. V shed 4 bases and J shed 3 bases, with 8 bases lying between them. Written as DNA, the CDR3 is TGTGCCAGCAGTTACAGGGATACAGATACGCAGTATTTT. Protein: CASSYRDTDTQYF.

The chain is built from TRBV7-7 and TRBJ2-5; 8 bases are shared with TRBD2. CDR3 length equals 13 residues. Germline CDR1 is SSHAT and CDR2 is FNYEAQ (reference sequence). Unmatched junction bases numbered 4, after V lost 5 bases and J lost 5 bases. The CDR3 nucleotides read TGTGCCAGCAGCCCCTCGGGGGGGGAGACCCAGTACTTC. Protein: CASSPSGGETQYF.

The sample holds a few counts of this clone. The chain couples TRBV15 to TRBJ1-4, with D possibly TRBD1 on 6 matching bases. The germline CDR1 and CDR2 sequences are LNHNV and YYDKDF (reference sequence). The CDR3 covers 18 residues. The V and J ends lost 2 bases and 0 bases respectively, with 16 bases between them. CDR3 nucleotide sequence: TGTGCCACCAGCAGATCTCATTTAAACAGGGCAACTAATGAAAAACTGTTTTTT. This sequence encodes CATSRSHLNRATNEKLFF.

The chain is built from TRBV5-1 and TRBJ2-1; tentative D call: TRBD1 (6 bases). The CDR3 consists of 13 residues. Looked up from germline, CDR1 is SGHRS and CDR2 is YFSETQ. The V gene lost 0 bases and the J gene lost 8 bases, with 9 bases spanning the gap. The DNA of the CDR3 is TGCGCCAGCAGCTTGGACAGGGTCCATGAGCAGTTCTTC. It codes for CASSLDRVHEQFF.

V is TRBV7-9 and J is TRBJ2-5; D unclear. Germline V gene data show CDR1 as SEHNR and CDR2 as FQNEAQ (reference sequence). V was cut by 1 base and J by 1 base, with 7 bases left in between. The CDR3 extends over 14 amino acids. The CDR3 is CASSLGVTQETQYF. The DNA of the CDR3 is TGTGCCAGCAGCTTAGGAGTTACCCAAGAGACCCAGTACTTC.

This clone showed up just a few times. The chain employs TRBV7-3 and TRBJ2-2; 16 bases fit TRBD2. The junction had 7 bases not matched to a gene; V was cut back by 4 bases and J by 5 bases. The CDR3 length is 18 residues. CDR1 and CDR2 from the germline V gene are SGHTA and FQGTGA. The CDR3 protein is CASSSLGLAGGRTGELFF. As DNA, the CDR3 is TGTGCCAGCAGCTCGCTGGGACTAGCGGGAGGGAGGACCGGGGAGCTGTTTTTT.

The rearrangement links TRBV7-2 to TRBJ2-3, with 9 bases matching TRBD1. Trimming removed 6 bases from V and 4 bases from J; junction bases left unmatched: 5. The CDR3 runs 14 residues. The V gene's germline CDR1 is SGHTA and CDR2 FQGNSA. The DNA of the CDR3 is TGTGCCAGCAGTCCGGGACAGGGTCCAGATACGCAGTATTTT. Residues: CASSPGQGPDTQYF.

The chain uses TRBV5-8 and TRBJ1-5, with D uncertain. The CDR3 loop spans 13 amino acids. Germline V gene sequence: CDR1 SGHTS, CDR2 YDEGEE. Between the trimmed V and J ends, which lost 0 bases and 5 bases, there was a span of 6 bases. Here the CDR3 reads CASSLGPDQPQHF. CDR3 nucleotide sequence: TGTGCCAGCAGCTTGGGTCCCGATCAGCCCCAGCATTTT.

Only one count was recorded for this clone. The chain links TRBV18 to TRBJ2-3; 7 nucleotides agree with TRBD2. CDR3 length: 16 residues. Unmatched junction bases numbered 10, after V lost 3 bases and J lost 4 bases. Germline loops: CDR1 KGHSH, CDR2 LQKENI. Written as DNA, the CDR3 is TGTGCCAGCTCACCCCTCGGAGGGAGGGCATCAGATACGCAGTATTTT. Translated: CASSPLGGRASDTQYF.

The chain combines TRBV28 with TRBJ1-2; D is unresolved. Trimming left V 6 bases short and J 11 bases short, with 16 bases between. CDR1 and CDR2 from the germline V gene are MDHEN and SYDVKM. The CDR3 is 12 amino acids. The CDR3 coding sequence is TGTGCCAGCAGCTCCCCTCGACTGACGTACACCTTC. Translated: CASSSPRLTYTF.

The genes are TRBV9 and TRBJ1-1, with TRBD1 matching over 10 bases. This CDR3 region has 15 residues. Germline values: CDR1 SGDLS, CDR2 YYNGEE. After removal of 1 base from V and 6 bases from J, the junction contained 6 bases not matched to a gene. The DNA of the CDR3 is TGTGCCAGCAGCGTATCGGGACAGGGGAATTCTGAAGCTTTCTTT. This gives the protein CASSVSGQGNSEAFF.

This chain joins TRBV19 and TRBJ2-5, with D maybe TRBD1 (6 bases). Trimming left V 7 bases short and J 5 bases short, with 17 bases between. The CDR3 extends over 14 amino acids. Per germline, CDR1 LNHDA and CDR2 SQIVND (reference sequence). The CDR3 spells CASNQWGHGETQYF. CDR3 DNA: TGTGCCAGTAACCAATGGGGGCATGGGGAGACCCAGTACTTC.

The chain has TRBV9 and TRBJ1-2; 9 nucleotides line up with TRBD1. In germline, CDR1 is SGDLS, CDR2 YYNGEE. Trimming removed 3 bases from V and 2 bases from J; junction bases left unmatched: 5. This CDR3 comprises 15 residues. CDR3 region: CASSARTGENYGYTF. CDR3 nucleotide sequence: TGTGCCAGCAGCGCCCGGACAGGGGAAAACTATGGCTACACCTTC.

The chain links TRBV6-5 to TRBJ1-1; 7 nucleotides align to TRBD1. The V and J ends lost 2 bases and 4 bases, in that order; junction bases with no gene match: 4. The CDR3 totals 14 residues. Germline values: CDR1 MNHEY, CDR2 SVGAGI. Here the CDR3 DNA reads TGTGCCAGCAGTTACCAGGGGGGTACCACTGAAGCTTTCTTT. Amino acid sequence: CASSYQGGTTEAFF.

The gene calls are TRBV3-1 (or the pseudogene TRBV3-2) and TRBJ2-2; 8 bases are shared with TRBD1. The V gene end was trimmed by 3 bases and the J gene end by 3 bases; junction bases not matched to a gene: 0. Per the germline V gene, CDR1 is LGHDT and CDR2 is YNNKEL (reference sequence). The CDR3 has 14 residues. CDR3 sequence (DNA): TGTGCCAGCAGCCAGGGACAGGACACCGGGGAGCTGTTTTTT. This sequence encodes CASSQGQDTGELFF.

This clone was detected once. The rearrangement uses TRBV19 and TRBJ1-1; tentative D call: TRBD1 (6 bases). The CDR3 is made up of 15 amino acids. V lost 9 bases and J lost 1, with 18 bases in between. Germline V gene lookup returns CDR1 LNHDA and CDR2 SQIVND (reference sequence). Here the CDR3 reads CASKGTKNANTEAFF. The CDR3 coding sequence is TGTGCCAGCAAGGGGACAAAAAACGCGAACACTGAAGCTTTCTTT.

The count of this clone is one. The gene calls are TRBV28 and TRBJ1-1; tentative D call: TRBD1 (5 bases). The germline V gene encodes CDR1 MDHEN and CDR2 SYDVKM. The V and J ends lost 5 bases and 5 bases respectively, with 21 bases between them. This CDR3 contains 16 residues. CDR3 residues: CASSLRFSTGITEAFF. CDR3 nucleotide sequence: TGTGCCAGCAGTCTCCGGTTCTCAACAGGTATTACTGAAGCTTTCTTT.

This chain uses TRBV6-6 with TRBJ2-7; TRBD1 is a possible D gene (6 bases). The ends were cut back, 0 bases at V and 4 bases at J, with 10 bases in the middle. CDR3 length: 14 residues. Germline V gene sequence: CDR1 MNHNY, CDR2 SVGAGI (reference sequence). The DNA for the CDR3 is TGTGCCAGCAGTTACTCGCATGGACAGTACGAGCAGTACTTC. It encodes CASSYSHGQYEQYF.

This rearrangement joins TRBV14 to TRBJ2-4; the D gene is possibly TRBD2 (6 bases). The CDR3 contains 16 residues. The germline CDR1 and CDR2 sequences are SGHDN and FVKESK. Trimming cost V 0 bases and J 0 bases, with 9 bases left between them. The CDR3 reads CASSQEVGGAKNIQYF. DNA of the CDR3: TGTGCCAGCAGCCAAGAGGTGGGAGGAGCCAAAAACATTCAGTACTTC.

To note about this clone: A much larger clone differs by one base, so this may be a read error. The chain uses TRBV6-2 or TRBV6-3 and TRBJ1-4; 10 bases align to TRBD1. Unmatched junction bases numbered 6, after V lost 6 bases and J lost 8 bases. This CDR3 is 14 amino acids long. CDR1 and CDR2 (germline): MNHEY, SVGEGT. This CDR3 is CASSFGTGEEKLFF. The CDR3 nucleotides read TGTGCCAGCAGCTTCGGGACAGGGGAAGAAAAACTGTTTTTT.

V gene TRBV10-2 combines with J gene TRBJ2-1; 10 bases agree with TRBD1. There are 20 residues in the CDR3. The germline gives CDR1 WSHSY, CDR2 SAAADI. The V segment lost 11 bases and the J segment 5 bases; nucleotides outside the gene matches: 27. CDR3 sequence reads: CAGPKGQGSDSRLANNEQFF. The CDR3 DNA sequence: TGCGCCGGCCCGAAGGGACAGGGGTCGGACTCACGGCTAGCAAACAATGAGCAGTTCTTC.